This TCR beta chain was recovered during a study of blood T cell repertoires in COVID-19. Study-wide context: Collection of acute and convalescent COVID-19 samples took place in the United States, Italy and Spain.

The assay was immunoSEQ multiplex PCR, and TCRdb's table has in-frame clones only and misses some. The sample lists 300,000 to 350,000 clones, 80% to 90% occurring once. The CDR3 has 15 residues. In germline, CDR1 is SGDLS, CDR2 YYNGEE. Trimming took 3 bases from V and 5 from J; bases not matched to a gene: 8. The chain has TRBV9 and TRBJ2-1, with 7 nucleotides matching TRBD1. The sequencing input was PBMCs or T cells enriched from blood (not recorded which). The TCR originated in a man in his thirties or forties who had recovered from COVID-19. In nucleotides, the CDR3 is TGTGCCAGCAGCGATGTCAGGGGGAGAAACAATGAGCAGTTCTTC. Amino acid sequence: CASSDVRGRNNEQFF.